A selection of T cell receptor beta chains follows, all from one sample in a study of tumour-infiltrating T cells in Burkitt lymphoma. Generated by immunoSEQ multiplex PCR, the TCRdb table keeps only in-frame clones and is missing some. The data hold around 48,000 clones, with about a third observed a single time. What was sequenced was tumor tissue. The receptors stem from a human donor with Burkitt lymphoma. Each CDR3 is given with its conserved first and last residue. D genes are given only for firm matches. A row's size may be missing; if present it is once, few, many or a size class.

D	V	size	J	CDR3	DNA
NA	TRBV5-5	NA	TRBJ2-2	CASIKTGTANTGELFF	TGTGCCAGCATAAAAACCGGGACGGCAAACACCGGGGAGCTGTTTTTT
TRBD2	TRBV5-4	few	TRBJ2-3	CASSLASGGLTDTQYF	TGTGCCAGCAGCCTTGCTAGCGGGGGACTCACAGATACGCAGTATTTT
NA	TRBV6-5	few	TRBJ1-2	CASSHPLGLNYGYTF	TGTGCCAGCAGTCACCCCCTCGGGCTTAACTATGGCTACACCTTC
NA	TRBV5-1	few	TRBJ1-2	CASSLSQAANYGYTF	TGCGCCAGCAGCTTATCCCAGGCCGCTAACTATGGCTACACCTTC
NA	TRBV9	few	TRBJ1-6	CASSVEGRPGSPLHF	TGTGCCAGCAGCGTAGAAGGCAGACCCGGGTCACCCCTCCACTTT
NA	TRBV9	NA	TRBJ2-1	CASSAGPGPNEQFF	TGTGCCAGCAGCGCCGGTCCAGGGCCCAATGAGCAGTTCTTC
NA	TRBV4-3	few	TRBJ1-1	CASSQAGQTMNTEAFF	TGCGCCAGCAGCCAAGCTGGACAGACGATGAACACTGAAGCTTTCTTT
NA	TRBV15	NA	TRBJ1-4	CATSRGGASGEKLFF	TGTGCCACCAGCAGAGGGGGGGCAAGTGGTGAAAAACTGTTTTTT
NA	TRBV7-9	NA	TRBJ2-7	CASSQGPSASGFYEQYF	TGTGCCAGCAGCCAGGGGCCCTCCGCTAGCGGCTTTTACGAGCAGTACTTC
NA	TRBV4-1	NA	TRBJ2-7	CASSRGGVRDGSYEQYF	TGCGCCAGCAGCCGCGGAGGTGTCCGGGACGGTTCCTACGAGCAGTACTTC
NA	TRBV18	few	TRBJ1-1	CASSPGGGAYTEAFF	TGTGCCAGCTCACCTGGCGGGGGCGCTTACACTGAAGCTTTCTTT
NA	TRBV2	few	TRBJ2-3	CASSKTASTDTQYF	TGTGCCAGCAGCAAGACTGCTAGCACAGATACGCAGTATTTT
NA	TRBV19	NA	TRBJ2-6	CASSMLFTSGANVLTF	TGTGCCAGTAGTATGCTCTTTACCTCTGGGGCCAACGTCCTGACTTTC
TRBD1	TRBV10-3	NA	TRBJ1-5	CAISRDRAPNQPQHF	TGTGCCATCAGTCGTGACAGGGCTCCGAATCAGCCCCAGCATTTT
NA	TRBV7-9	NA	TRBJ2-1	CASSLKALGRGVSDEQFF	TGTGCCAGCAGCTTAAAGGCTCTAGGGAGGGGGGTCAGCGATGAGCAGTTCTTC
TRBD2	TRBV4-1	NA	TRBJ2-2	CASSFTGGNTGELFF	TGCGCCAGCAGCTTTACGGGGGGAAACACCGGGGAGCTGTTTTTT
TRBD2	TRBV28	NA	TRBJ2-7	CASRPAIAGVYEQYF	TGTGCCAGCAGACCTGCCATAGCGGGGGTGTACGAGCAGTACTTC
NA	TRBV4-2	NA	TRBJ1-1	CATLQGNEAFF	TGTGCCACCCTGCAAGGGAATGAAGCTTTCTTT
NA	TRBV25-1	few	TRBJ1-1	CASSEWQRTEAFF	TGTGCCAGCAGTGAGTGGCAGCGAACTGAAGCTTTCTTT
TRBD1	TRBV5-4	NA	TRBJ2-5	CASSSRGQHQETQYF	TGTGCCAGCAGCTCCCGGGGACAGCACCAAGAGACCCAGTACTTC
NA	TRBV6-5	few	TRBJ1-2	CASSYSDSYYGYTF	TGTGCCAGCAGTTACTCGGACAGCTACTATGGCTACACCTTC
NA	TRBV30	NA	TRBJ2-3	CAWGTGRGGPTDTQYF	TGTGCCTGGGGTACCGGGAGAGGGGGCCCCACAGATACGCAGTATTTT
NA	TRBV7-7	NA	TRBJ2-5	CASSLKRTGGAQYF	TGTGCCAGCAGCCTCAAAAGGACCGGCGGGGCCCAGTACTTC
TRBD2	TRBV10-2	NA	TRBJ2-1	CASSLAGGLDEQFF	TGCGCCAGCAGCCTAGCGGGGGGGTTGGATGAGCAGTTCTTC
TRBD2	TRBV2	few	TRBJ2-7	CASSEGGSYEQYF	TGTGCCAGCAGTGAGGGGGGGTCCTACGAGCAGTACTTC
NA	TRBV7-9	NA	TRBJ2-1	CASSLDGWSGKFF	TGTGCCAGCAGCTTAGATGGGTGGTCGGGGAAGTTCTTC
NA	TRBV27	NA	TRBJ2-7	CASSPLLGGGVRYEQYF	TGTGCCAGCAGCCCATTACTGGGAGGGGGGGTACGCTACGAGCAGTACTTC
NA	TRBV5-6	few	TRBJ1-4	CASTRSYEKLFF	TGTGCCAGCACCAGGAGTTATGAAAAACTGTTTTTT
NA	TRBV5-1	NA	TRBJ2-7	CASSFLEEGGEQYF	TGCGCCAGCAGCTTCTTAGAGGAAGGGGGCGAGCAGTACTTC
NA	TRBV7-2	NA	TRBJ2-3	CASSQGNTQYF	TGTGCCAGCAGCCAAGGAAATACGCAGTATTTT
NA	TRBV5-4	NA	TRBJ2-6	CASSLAGPLSGANVLTF	TGTGCCAGCAGCTTAGCAGGACCACTCTCTGGGGCCAACGTCCTGACTTTC
NA	TRBV4-3	NA	TRBJ1-1	CASSHGLYTEAFF	TGCGCCAGCAGCCACGGACTTTACACTGAAGCTTTCTTT
TRBD1	TRBV10-3	NA	TRBJ1-2	CATTTGAYGYTF	TGTGCCACCACGACAGGGGCCTATGGCTACACCTTC